Listed below are T cell receptor beta chains from one sample, sequenced in a study of cytomegalovirus exposure and HLA in healthy donors. TCRdb's table, derived via immunoSEQ multiplex PCR, lists solely in-frame clones and lacks some. The table includes roughly 200,000 clones, about 9% detected once. Sequencing was done on a sample of PBMCs. These receptors were taken from a woman in her twenties or thirties in good health and CMV-seropositive. CDR3s leave out the opening cysteine and the closing phenylalanine or tryptophan. Expanded clones are given a class, and other clones once, few, many or no size at all.

j_call	v_call	clone_size	cdr3_aa
TRBJ2-1	TRBV6-5	-	ASSPPGGLLNEQF
TRBJ1-3	TRBV6-5	few	ASSPFHGSGNTIY
TRBJ1-1	TRBV6-4	few	ASSDRGNTEAF
TRBJ1-3	TRBV2	-	ATNGQGTISGNTIY
TRBJ2-7	TRBV7-8	-	ASSRDRSYEQY
TRBJ1-1	TRBV2	-	ASSEGSGAENAEAF
TRBJ2-3	TRBV6-1	-	ASRERENPTDTQY
-	TRBV5-6	once	ASSGRTRYWPLTRYEQY
TRBJ2-2	TRBV25-1	few	ASRDSGRETGELF
TRBJ1-2	TRBV2	-	ASSRDRDGYT
TRBJ1-1	TRBV2	few	ASSAQKITEAF
TRBJ2-7	TRBV2	few	ASSEARVLAYEQY
TRBJ1-3	TRBV15	-	ATSSPIKDSLNTIY
TRBJ2-2	TRBV10-3	-	AISAGQGAFAGELF
TRBJ2-2	TRBV7-2	-	ASSTRTSTGELF
TRBJ2-6	TRBV7-9	few	ASSRLYSGANVLT
TRBJ2-2	TRBV19	-	ASSIEGEGGELF
TRBJ2-2	TRBV19	few	ASSKVQDTGELF
TRBJ2-2	TRBV5-1	-	ASRGRQINTGELF
TRBJ1-2	TRBV25-1	-	ASSEYIREGGRGYT
TRBJ2-3	TRBV5-1	-	ASSPGTSGRRTDTQY
TRBJ1-1	TRBV19	few	ASSTGQVLGTEAF
TRBJ2-2	TRBV2	-	ASSEPGLTNTGELF
TRBJ1-1	TRBV7-9	few	ASSLVGGENTEAF
TRBJ2-3	TRBV13	-	ASSTLSGVSTDTQY
TRBJ1-2	TRBV11-2	few	ASSSVDRDGGYGYT
TRBJ2-7	TRBV19	-	ASSIARASTYEQY
TRBJ2-6	TRBV19	-	ASNPTGSPGANVLT
TRBJ2-7	TRBV5-1	few	ASSPGGTGLYEQY
TRBJ2-2	TRBV18	few	ASSPSGTGTGELF
TRBJ1-2	TRBV11-2	few	ASSLTGDYGYT
TRBJ2-1	TRBV27	-	ASSYGLAGGFEQF
TRBJ2-3	TRBV11-2	-	ASSPYPNDSPSSTDTQY
TRBJ2-7	TRBV6-1	few	ASSADRDRVRSAGGYEQY
TRBJ1-1	TRBV11-2	few	ASSLGLLPAF
TRBJ2-5	TRBV5-1	-	ASSLVPEETQY
TRBJ2-1	TRBV5-1	-	ASSFGREGRFIHEQF
TRBJ1-5	TRBV6-1	few	ASSERAGVFNQPQH
TRBJ2-3	TRBV7-9	-	ASSPGTSGRNTQY
TRBJ2-2	TRBV7-3	few	ASSLLGRGASGLDTGELF
TRBJ2-7	TRBV13	-	ASSPHSYEQY
TRBJ2-5	TRBV4-1	few	ASSQGLAGVETQY
TRBJ2-7	TRBV21-1	-	ASSIKGWDNHSYEQY
TRBJ2-7	TRBV2	few	ASSDQISYEQY
TRBJ2-7	TRBV4-1	-	ASSRIWGLEQY
TRBJ2-7	TRBV6-1	-	ASSVQATSEQY
TRBJ2-5	TRBV7-2	-	ASSRGTSRPRTQY
TRBJ2-7	TRBV5-3	-	ARSSYREYSYEQY
TRBJ2-7	TRBV6-1	few	ASSDWWVAGNEQY
TRBJ1-3	TRBV5-3	few	ARSLILRGQGGSSGNTIY
TRBJ1-5	TRBV19	few	ASSEGQRSNQPQH
TRBJ2-2	TRBV2	few	ASSENVAGGPGELF
TRBJ2-7	TRBV6-5	few	ASSYSGSGSSYEQY
TRBJ1-5	TRBV19	-	ASMFDDRVDQPQH